Shown below are 18 T cell receptor beta chains from a single sample sequenced in a study of blood T cell repertoires in COVID-19. Some clones are missing from TCRdb's copy, which holds only in-frame ones; the method was immunoSEQ multiplex PCR. Of 140,000 to 150,000 clones detected, 88% appear once; the ten largest clones hold 1.5% to 2%. Sequencing input: peripheral blood. These receptors came from a woman aged 50 to 65 with acute or convalescent COVID-19.

The chain has TRBV11-2 and TRBJ2-5, with 7 bases identical to TRBD1. The germline V gene encodes CDR1 SGHAT and CDR2 FQNNGV. J gave up 3 bases and V 5 bases, and 6 bases lay outside the gene matches. This CDR3 region has 14 residues. In nucleotides, the CDR3 is TGTGCCAGCAGCCTGGGACAGCATAAAGAGACCCAGTACTTC. This translates into CASSLGQHKETQYF.

V gene TRBV19 combines with J gene TRBJ1-4; 9 bases agree with TRBD1. Germline CDR1 is LNHDA and CDR2 is SQIVND (reference sequence). Trimming removed 10 bases from V and 5 bases from J; junction bases left unmatched: 5. CDR3 length: 13 residues. CDR3 sequence reads: CATLGQGNEKLFF. The CDR3 DNA reads as TGTGCCACCCTGGGACAGGGAAATGAAAAACTGTTTTTT.

V and J are TRBV27 and TRBJ1-2; weak D call: TRBD1 (5 bases). The CDR3 is 16 amino acids. The germline CDR1 and CDR2 sequences are MNHEY and SMNVEV (reference sequence). Trimming removed 5 bases at V and 3 bases at J, with 19 bases between. In nucleotides, the CDR3 is TGTGCCAGCAGTCCAACACCGGGACTTCGGGACTATGGCTACACCTTC. It codes for CASSPTPGLRDYGYTF.

The rearrangement joins TRBV2 to TRBJ1-1; D is perhaps TRBD1 (5 bases). V lost 7 bases and J lost 6, with 12 bases in between. Germline loops: CDR1 SNHLY, CDR2 FYNNEI. The CDR3 loop spans 12 amino acids. DNA for the CDR3: TGTGCCAGCAACCCAGGGATCTCTGAAGCTTTCTTT. This encodes CASNPGISEAFF.

This clone was observed a single time. The V call is TRBV9, the J call TRBJ1-2, with 8 bases aligning to TRBD1. The germline V gene encodes CDR1 SGDLS and CDR2 YYNGEE. Unmatched junction bases numbered 5, after V lost 0 bases and J lost 4 bases. This CDR3 is 15 amino acids long. CDR3: CASSVEGRGLYGYTF. For the CDR3, the DNA is TGTGCCAGCAGCGTAGAAGGCAGGGGGCTCTATGGCTACACCTTC. Variable domain in full (rest from reference TRBV9 and TRBJ1-2): DSGVTQTPKHLITATGQRVTLRCSPRSGDLSVYWYQQSLDQGLQFLIQYYNGEERAKGNILERFSAQQFPDLHSELNLSSLELGDSALYFCASSVEGRGLYGYTFGSGTRLTVV.

This sequence joins TRBV18 and TRBJ1-2; 10 bases align to TRBD1. The CDR3 sequence is 16 residues long. J gave up 8 bases and V 8 bases, and 17 bases lay outside the gene matches. Germline loops: CDR1 KGHSH, CDR2 LQKENI. The CDR3 nucleotides are TGTGCCAGCGAACCAAGAATGGGACAGGGGATAGGCGGCTACACCTTC. It yields the protein CASEPRMGQGIGGYTF.

The chain is built from TRBV3-1 (or the pseudogene TRBV3-2) and TRBJ2-2; possible D gene TRBD2, 5 bases. Germline V gene lookup returns CDR1 LGHDT and CDR2 YNNKEL (reference sequence). CDR3 size: 15 residues. V lost 0 bases, J lost 7 bases, and 12 bases lay in between. The CDR3: CASSQDTGVGGELFF. Written as DNA, the CDR3 is TGTGCCAGCAGCCAAGATACCGGGGTAGGCGGGGAGCTGTTTTTT.

The rearrangement uses TRBV14 and TRBJ2-5, with D tentatively TRBD2 (6 bases). The CDR3 runs to 13 residues. V was shortened by 5 bases and J by 2 bases, with 9 bases between the two germline ends. The germline V gene has CDR1 SGHDN and CDR2 FVKESK. In DNA, the CDR3 is TGTGCCAGCAGCGGAGGGTTTCAAGAGACCCAGTACTTC. This sequence encodes CASSGGFQETQYF.

This sequence joins TRBV28 and TRBJ1-3; D is undetermined. Per the germline V gene, CDR1 is MDHEN and CDR2 is SYDVKM. Trimming pared 5 bases from V and 7 bases from J, leaving 9 bases between. The CDR3 totals 12 residues. This CDR3 reads CASSRRSNTIYF. The CDR3 DNA is TGTGCCAGCAGTCGCCGGAGCAACACCATATATTTT.

For the CDR3, the DNA is TGTGCCAGCAGGCCCGGTGGGAGGGGAGGGACAGATACGCAGTATTTT. Translating it yields CASRPGGRGGTDTQYF. This chain joins TRBV2 and TRBJ2-3; 7 positions agree with TRBD2. The CDR3 spans 16 residues. The germline V gene encodes CDR1 SNHLY and CDR2 FYNNEI. The V segment lost 6 bases and the J segment 3 bases; nucleotides outside the gene matches: 12.

This chain links TRBV19 with TRBJ2-2; no clear D. The CDR3 extends over 13 amino acids. The germline gives CDR1 LNHDA, CDR2 SQIVND (reference sequence). Deletions cut 5 bases from V and 2 bases from J, with 6 bases between. As DNA, the CDR3 is TGTGCCAGTAGTGCCACAAACACCGGGGAGCTGTTTTTT. Encoded protein: CASSATNTGELFF.

This clone was detected only a few times. The rearrangement links TRBV5-4 to TRBJ2-7, with a possible D match to TRBD1 (5 bases). Trimming took 0 bases from V and 2 from J, leaving 9 bases between them. The CDR3 contains 14 residues. Germline values: CDR1 SGHNT, CDR2 YYREEE (reference sequence). The CDR3 reads CASSLEQATYEQYF. The CDR3, as DNA: TGTGCCAGCAGCTTGGAACAGGCTACCTACGAGCAGTACTTC.

The V and J genes are TRBV13 and TRBJ2-2, with 8 bases identical to TRBD1. V was clipped by 5 bases and J by 2 bases; unmatched bases: 10. The germline V gene encodes CDR1 PRHDT and CDR2 FYEKMQ (reference sequence). The CDR3 runs to 17 residues. The CDR3 sequence is CASSPIPGQDNTGELFF. CDR3 DNA sequence: TGTGCCAGCAGCCCAATACCGGGACAGGATAACACCGGGGAGCTGTTTTTT.

This chain links TRBV28 with TRBJ1-1; D ambiguous. This CDR3 region has 12 residues. Trimming removed 7 bases from V and 0 bases from J, with 6 bases in between. Germline V gene data show CDR1 as MDHEN and CDR2 as SYDVKM. The CDR3 DNA reads TGTGCCAGCATTAGTGTGAACACTGAAGCTTTCTTT. Residues: CASISVNTEAFF.

V usage is TRBV7-2 and J usage is TRBJ2-5, with TRBD2 identical over 12 bases. Trimming cost V 5 bases and J 2 bases; bases outside gene matches: 6. Germline V gene sequence: CDR1 SGHTA, CDR2 FQGNSA. The CDR3 consists of 16 residues. The CDR3 here is CASSEGLAGLQETQYF. Here the CDR3 DNA reads TGTGCCAGCAGCGAGGGACTAGCGGGCCTTCAAGAGACCCAGTACTTC.

The chain joins TRBV9 to TRBJ2-4; tentative D call: TRBD1 (6 bases). Trimming shortened V by 4 bases and J by 0 bases, and 14 bases separated the two germline ends. CDR1 SGDLS and CDR2 YYNGEE come from the germline V gene. The CDR3 has 16 amino acids. The CDR3 DNA sequence: TGTGCCAGCAGCCCCAGACAGGTGACAGCCAAAAACATTCAGTACTTC. Translated, it gives CASSPRQVTAKNIQYF.

This clone was found once. The chain carries TRBV19 and TRBJ2-6, with D maybe TRBD2 (6 bases). V lost 3 bases and J lost 3, with 6 bases in between. CDR3 length: 14 residues. The V gene's germline CDR1 is LNHDA and CDR2 SQIVND (reference sequence). The DNA for the CDR3 is TGTGCCAGTAGTATCGGGGGTGGGGCCAACGTCCTGACTTTC. This translates into CASSIGGGANVLTF. The full variable domain, with the rest looked up from reference TRBV19 and TRBJ2-6, is DGGITQSPKYLFRKEGQNVTLSCEQNLNHDAMYWYRQDPGQGLRLIYYSQIVNDFQKGDIAEGYSVSREKKESFPLTVTSAQKNPTAFYLCASSIGGGANVLTFGAGSRLTVL.

This chain links TRBV27 with TRBJ2-1, with 11 bases that match TRBD1. This CDR3 comprises 14 residues. The germline CDR1 and CDR2 sequences are MNHEY and SMNVEV (reference sequence). The trim removed 7 bases at V and 8 bases at J, leaving 7 bases unmatched. This chain's CDR3 is CASTDRGPQDEQFF. CDR3 sequence (DNA): TGTGCCAGCACGGACAGGGGGCCCCAGGATGAGCAGTTCTTC.